This note documents a single T cell receptor beta chain sequence. Its antigen is still unknown. Base qualities are not at hand, and no much larger clone is one base apart. Looking up the germline V gene (reference sequence) yields CDR1 SGHKS and CDR2 YYEKEE. Inclusive of the bounding cysteine and phenylalanine, the CDR3 is 16 residues long. Only the CDR3 portion is preserved as DNA: 48 bases, with reading frame beginning at the first base. The germline V and J ends show losses of 4 bases and 5 bases respectively, and no gene match explains 10 bases of the junction. The CDR3 regions of human TCRbeta chains were analyzed by immunosequencing. Under the source paper's analysis protocol: TCRs in the repertoires were matched against a reference library of SARS-CoV-2-specific TCRs that had been generated with the MIRA antigen-specificity platform. Breadth was defined as the fraction of unique TCRs that were SARS-CoV-2-associated. Depth was defined as the fraction of total T cells that were SARS-CoV-2-associated. Using the MIRA data, each spike-specific TCR was assigned both to the spike region to which the TCR was reactive and to a CD4 or CD8 class. Log10-transformed breadth and depth values were compared by one-way ANOVA with Sidak's multiple comparisons tests. What TCRdb holds here is the immuneACCESS table cut down to in-frame rearrangements. Part of the clones is not present; checked against another copy, under half of the missing clones reflect an unresolved V gene, and the others are unexplained. The V and J calls and clone size were taken over from that table, and D and trimming were inferred from the DNA. The sample includes roughly 160,000 clones, with 90% to 95% observed a single time. The ten largest clones represent approximately 0.6% of the sample.

The sample comes from a study of T cell responses to AZD1222 COVID-19 vaccine (dated by TCRdb to the early 2020s). Turning to the overall study: AZD1222 recipients with second doses at about 4 weeks or about 12 weeks were pooled, because spike-specific TCR depth and breadth did not differ between schedules. A total of about 240 trial participants underwent TCR sequencing, of whom some 210 received two doses of AZD1222 and around 26 received two doses of the MenACWY control vaccine. Trial participants were enrolled by age into 18-55, 56-69 and 70-plus year subgroups, with around 140, 26 and 57 TCR-sequenced participants respectively.

The paper as a whole reports these results and caveats: Vaccine-associated CD4 TCRs spanned the whole spike protein, with dominant responses in regions 160-218 and 743-854. Conclusions about previously exposed vaccinees are limited because only 5 or 6 AZD1222 recipients were SARS-CoV-2 seropositive at baseline. Participants were mostly white British, with more females than males. The authors suggested clonal diversity may have been underestimated. Because no day 14 peak-response samples were available, repertoires were characterized only after the peak T cell response. In the small 56-69-year group, the increase in depth fell short of significance, most likely because of low power. Nearly half of unique spike-specific TCRs reportedly recognized epitopes outside regions mutated in the B.1.351 and B.1.1.7 variants. Spike-specific TCR breadth and depth rose significantly after two AZD1222 doses compared with day 0 and with MenACWY recipients.

Reading the label with the study, this specimen's time point is: baseline before first vaccination. Samples from vaccinated people were obtained from the UK trials COV001 and COV002, which included a single-blind randomized controlled phase 2/3 trial of AZD1222 (ChAdOx1 nCoV-19) in healthy adults. For TCRbeta chain sequencing, PBMC samples were collected from trial participants at day 0 and at day 28 after the second dose. The sequencing here drew on peripheral blood, taken on day 0 of AZD1222 vaccination. The clonotype originates from an adult in good health. The receptor chain draws on TRBV5-5 and TRBJ2-1; the junction holds 9 bases that match TRBD1. The CDR3 corresponds to CASSRTDRGFDNEQFF. DNA sequence: TGTGCCAGCAGCCGCACCGACAGGGGGTTCGACAATGAGCAGTTCTTC.